The text below deals with one TCR beta chain. Within its sample, this clonotype is medium-sized (0.01 to 0.1%). The target of this receptor is not known. One junction end disagrees with the germline gene, perhaps due to a read error. This sample was included in a study of neurological immune-mediated disorders (dated by TCRdb to between 2018 and 2021). With regard to the full study: Peripheral blood TCR-beta repertoires from HTLV-I-associated myelopathy (HAM/TSP) patients, multiple sclerosis patients and healthy controls were compared by UMI-based sequencing. The 95 to 120 TCR-beta libraries included longitudinal samples, technical triplicates and paired sorted CD4+ and CD8+ T-cell subsets alongside PBMC samples. The cohort comprised roughly 65 subjects: approximately 15 HAM/TSP patients, 34 multiple sclerosis patients and 20 healthy controls. General study outcomes and caveats: TCR clonal expansion was greatest in HAM/TSP patients and smallest in MS patients, who ranked below even healthy controls. Across subjects, expanded clones never shared an identical CDR3 amino acid sequence, which suggests that the TCR-beta repertoires in every group were private.

cDNA was synthesized by template-switch 5'RACE using a primer with a 10-nucleotide random unique molecular identifier that tagged each TCR transcript. Every sequencing run yielded over 160 million TCR-beta sequences covering 15-18 subjects. Total RNA was extracted with the RNeasy kit. TCR-beta VDJ regions were amplified with primers for the TCR constant region and the 5'RACE anchor, using the KAPA Real-time Library Amplification kit. Sample indexes and Illumina adaptors were added in a first PCR, after which library yield was increased in a second PCR. The roughly 650 bp TCR product was size-selected on a 2% E-gel SizeSelection system after Ampure bead purification. Before pooling, library quality was checked on a Bioanalyzer, concentration was measured with Qubit, and libraries were quantified with the Kapa Library Quantification kit. An Illumina HiSeq 2500 sequenced the libraries paired-end 2 x 150 bp. To increase sequence diversity, roughly 24-30% phiX was spiked into each library pool. Turning to the authors' computational methods: The quality-filtered reads were processed with the UMI-based MiGEC pipeline, whose error correction step removed more than 80% of the raw TCR sequences. IMGT germline references were used for alignment of VDJ genes, and clonotypes were defined by a unique CDR3 amino acid sequence together with V-J genes. Clonal expansion, Shannon diversity and CDR3 relatedness were evaluated with VDJtools (CalcPairwiseDistances, ClusterSamples), while phylogenetic trees were built in CLCbio workbench. Expanded clones were defined as having at least 8 unique UMIs, based on coefficient-of-variation modelling across technical triplicates. In-frame beta chains were kept once TCRdb had trimmed the public reads at Q25 with fastp and called clones with MiXCR. Identical CDR3 proteins give one entry, which carries the most common genes and DNA. The V and J calls come from TCRdb's annotation, not from the publication. Within this sample are roughly 50,000 distinct CDR3 sequences, with 16% of them counted one time only. Of the sample, 4.4% falls within the top ten clones.

From its cysteine to its phenylalanine, the CDR3 spans 12 amino acids. Kept here is only the CDR3 DNA, which spans 36 bases and is read in frame from base 1. Per the germline V gene, SGHTA is the CDR1 and FQGNSA is the CDR2. The healthy controls were volunteers from blood banks in Maryland, USA. For the unsorted PBMC libraries, 2 million PBMCs were stored in RNAlater at -80 degrees C until RNA extraction and were used to generate the libraries. Peripheral blood underwent Ficoll-Hypaque density gradient centrifugation to isolate PBMCs, which were then cryopreserved in liquid nitrogen. This sequence was found in a man between 60 and 75 years old in good health. The sequencing sample was made of PBMCs. The chain links TRBV7-2 with TRBJ2-3, with the D gene not confidently named. The sequence in DNA is TGTGCCAGCAGTTTAGGCACAGATACGCAGTATTTT. It encodes CASSLGTDTQYF.